This T cell receptor beta chain was observed in a study of blood T cell repertoires in COVID-19. Study background: Sites in the United States, Italy and Spain provided acute and convalescent COVID-19 samples. PBMCs, B-cell-depleted T cells, or T cells provided the cDNA or gDNA that made up the material.

Some clones are missing from TCRdb's copy, which holds only in-frame ones; the method was immunoSEQ multiplex PCR. The data hold 150,000 to 200,000 clones, with approximately 80% observed a single time. CDR3 length: 16 amino acids. Trimming cost V 4 bases and J 3 bases, with 16 bases left between them. Germline lookup yields CDR1 LGHNA and CDR2 YNFKEQ. The study assigned cohorts using participant-reported clinical history. What was sequenced was PBMCs or T cells enriched from blood (not recorded which). The chain uses TRBV4-2 and TRBJ1-3; no reliable D call. This clonotype was sampled from a man aged 40-50 years who had recovered from COVID-19. CDR3 nucleotide sequence: TGTGCCAGCAGCCCATCAAACGCCCCGGGTGGAAACACCATATATTTT. Residues: CASSPSNAPGGNTIYF.